The rows below give T cell receptor beta chains drawn from one sample of a study of Ad26.COV2.S vaccination and SARS-CoV-2 variants. Using immunoSEQ multiplex PCR, the repertoire was profiled, and TCRdb retains in-frame clones only, with some absent. The sample comprises hundreds of thousands of clones, under 90% of which are singletons, and 7.4% rests with the top ten. Sequences were derived from peripheral blood, sampled in a trial of Ad26.COV2.S vaccine versus placebo. These receptor sequences come from a person between 18 and 65 years old who received the Ad26.COV2.S COVID-19 vaccine or a placebo. Both conserved end residues are part of each CDR3. Fields, in order: J gene, D gene, V gene, clone size, CDR3 DNA, CDR3 protein. D genes are given only for firm matches. The size field is filled for only some rows; it gives once, few, many or a size class.

j_call: TRBJ1-3
d_call: -
v_call: TRBV5-6
clone_size: -
cdr3_nt: TGTGCCAGCAGCTTGCGAGGGGCCGGTGGAAACACCATATATTTT
cdr3_aa: CASSLRGAGGNTIYF

j_call: TRBJ1-1
d_call: -
v_call: TRBV14
clone_size: few
cdr3_nt: TGTGCCAGCAGCCTAGGACCCGAGGCAGCTTTCTTT
cdr3_aa: CASSLGPEAAFF

j_call: TRBJ2-3
d_call: TRBD2
v_call: TRBV5-6
clone_size: -
cdr3_nt: TGTGCCAGCAGCTACGGGACTAGCGGGGGCTATTTTGGAGATACGCAGTATTTT
cdr3_aa: CASSYGTSGGYFGDTQYF

j_call: TRBJ2-1
d_call: -
v_call: TRBV27
clone_size: -
cdr3_nt: TGTGCCAGCAGTTTATCTAACGATGAGCAGTTCTTC
cdr3_aa: CASSLSNDEQFF

j_call: TRBJ2-1
d_call: TRBD2
v_call: TRBV7-9
clone_size: -
cdr3_nt: TGTGCCAGCAGCTTCTCTAGCGGGGGACACAATGAGCAGTTCTTC
cdr3_aa: CASSFSSGGHNEQFF

j_call: TRBJ2-7
d_call: -
v_call: TRBV3-1/TRBV3-2
clone_size: -
cdr3_nt: TGTGCCAGCAGCCAAGCCGTTCACAGGCCCTTTTTTTACGAGCAGTACTTC
cdr3_aa: CASSQAVHRPFFYEQYF

j_call: TRBJ1-6
d_call: -
v_call: TRBV7-2
clone_size: -
cdr3_nt: TGTGCCAGCAGCTCCTACTCTGTGTCACCCCTCCACTTT
cdr3_aa: CASSSYSVSPLHF

j_call: TRBJ1-1
d_call: -
v_call: TRBV7-3
clone_size: -
cdr3_nt: TGTGCCAGCAGCCCGGGAGTCGGCACTGAAGCTTTCTTT
cdr3_aa: CASSPGVGTEAFF

j_call: TRBJ1-2
d_call: -
v_call: TRBV5-5
clone_size: -
cdr3_nt: TGTGCCAGCAGCTTCCTTGGACTCGATGGCTACACCTTC
cdr3_aa: CASSFLGLDGYTF

j_call: TRBJ2-1
d_call: TRBD2
v_call: TRBV10-3
clone_size: -
cdr3_nt: TGTGCCATCATGACACGAGCGGGAGTAGACGAGCAGTTCTTC
cdr3_aa: CAIMTRAGVDEQFF

j_call: TRBJ1-2
d_call: -
v_call: TRBV5-1
clone_size: -
cdr3_nt: TGCGCCAGCAGCTTTCAGGGTGGCTACACCTTC
cdr3_aa: CASSFQGGYTF

j_call: TRBJ2-7
d_call: TRBD1
v_call: TRBV30
clone_size: -
cdr3_nt: TGTGCCTGGAGTGGACAGGGGGCACAGTACTTC
cdr3_aa: CAWSGQGAQYF

j_call: TRBJ2-7
d_call: -
v_call: TRBV24-1
clone_size: -
cdr3_nt: TGTGCCACCAGTGACCCCCACACCTACGAGCAGTACTTC
cdr3_aa: CATSDPHTYEQYF

j_call: TRBJ1-1
d_call: TRBD1
v_call: TRBV6-2/TRBV6-3
clone_size: -
cdr3_nt: TGTGCCAGCAGTTACTCGAACAGGGGGACCCTGAACACTGAAGCTTTCTTT
cdr3_aa: CASSYSNRGTLNTEAFF

j_call: TRBJ2-3
d_call: TRBD2
v_call: TRBV5-1
clone_size: -
cdr3_nt: TGCGCCAGCAGCGAAGTGATAGCGGGGGCGCGGGATACGCAGTATTTT
cdr3_aa: CASSEVIAGARDTQYF

j_call: TRBJ1-1
d_call: -
v_call: TRBV28
clone_size: -
cdr3_nt: TGTGCCAGCAGACCCCATGCGGGCAGGGTAAACACTGAAGCTTTCTTT
cdr3_aa: CASRPHAGRVNTEAFF

j_call: TRBJ1-5
d_call: -
v_call: TRBV7-8
clone_size: -
cdr3_nt: TGTGCCAGCAGCTTATTGAGGGCAGGGGCTAATCAGCCCCAGCATTTT
cdr3_aa: CASSLLRAGANQPQHF

j_call: TRBJ2-7
d_call: -
v_call: TRBV5-6
clone_size: -
cdr3_nt: TGTGCCAGCAGCTTGGACACTACCTCCTACGAGCAGTACTTC
cdr3_aa: CASSLDTTSYEQYF

j_call: TRBJ1-4
d_call: -
v_call: TRBV5-5
clone_size: -
cdr3_nt: TGTGCCAGCAGCTTGGGAACGAATGAAAAACTGTTTTTT
cdr3_aa: CASSLGTNEKLFF

j_call: TRBJ2-1
d_call: -
v_call: TRBV25-1
clone_size: -
cdr3_nt: TGTGCCAGCAGGAAGGGAAATGAGCAGTTCTTC
cdr3_aa: CASRKGNEQFF

j_call: TRBJ2-1
d_call: TRBD1
v_call: TRBV12-3/TRBV12-4
clone_size: -
cdr3_nt: TGTGCCAGCAGCCCTACAGGGGGCGGGGAGCAGTTCTTC
cdr3_aa: CASSPTGGGEQFF

j_call: TRBJ2-3
d_call: -
v_call: TRBV2
clone_size: -
cdr3_nt: TGTGCCAGCAGCCCGTTTGGGCATCAGTATTTT
cdr3_aa: CASSPFGHQYF

j_call: TRBJ2-1
d_call: -
v_call: TRBV27
clone_size: -
cdr3_nt: TGTGCCAGCAGTGTAGGCAGGGGTAGTTTTTACAATGAGCAGTTCTTC
cdr3_aa: CASSVGRGSFYNEQFF

j_call: TRBJ1-3
d_call: -
v_call: TRBV10-1
clone_size: few
cdr3_nt: TGCGCCAGCAGCCCCCTCAGGGATGGAAACACCATATATTTT
cdr3_aa: CASSPLRDGNTIYF

j_call: TRBJ1-2
d_call: -
v_call: TRBV6-5
clone_size: -
cdr3_nt: TGTGCCAGCAACATTGAGGCTAACTATGGCTACACCTTC
cdr3_aa: CASNIEANYGYTF

j_call: TRBJ1-5
d_call: -
v_call: TRBV6-1
clone_size: -
cdr3_nt: TGTGCCAGCAGAGAAGGGGTGAGCAATCAGCCCCAGCATTTT
cdr3_aa: CASREGVSNQPQHF

j_call: TRBJ1-4
d_call: -
v_call: TRBV5-5
clone_size: -
cdr3_nt: TGTGCCAGCAGTTCCAATAGCGGAACTAATGAAAAACTGTTTTTT
cdr3_aa: CASSSNSGTNEKLFF

j_call: TRBJ1-2
d_call: -
v_call: TRBV7-9
clone_size: -
cdr3_nt: TGTGCCAGCAGCCTGCCTCGCTTCGGCGGGGCGGGAGGCTACACCTTC
cdr3_aa: CASSLPRFGGAGGYTF

j_call: TRBJ2-5
d_call: -
v_call: TRBV5-1
clone_size: -
cdr3_nt: TGCGCCAGCAGCTTGGTCGGGTTCGGAGAGACCCAGTACTTC
cdr3_aa: CASSLVGFGETQYF

j_call: TRBJ1-2
d_call: -
v_call: TRBV5-1
clone_size: -
cdr3_nt: TGCGCCAGCAGGCCCGGGTGGGACAATGGCTACACCTTC
cdr3_aa: CASRPGWDNGYTF

j_call: TRBJ2-4
d_call: TRBD2
v_call: TRBV7-9
clone_size: -
cdr3_nt: TGTGCCAGCAGCTTAGAAGCGGGAGGGATTGGGGGCAAAAACATTCAGTACTTC
cdr3_aa: CASSLEAGGIGGKNIQYF

j_call: TRBJ2-1
d_call: -
v_call: TRBV24-1
clone_size: -
cdr3_nt: TGTGCCACCAGTGGCGCGACTAGACCCTACAATGAGCAGTTCTTC
cdr3_aa: CATSGATRPYNEQFF

j_call: TRBJ2-7
d_call: -
v_call: TRBV12-5
clone_size: -
cdr3_nt: TGTGCTAGTGGTTTTATTTACGAGCAGTACTTC
cdr3_aa: CASGFIYEQYF

j_call: TRBJ2-3
d_call: -
v_call: TRBV7-6
clone_size: -
cdr3_nt: TGTGCCAGCAGCCCAGGGAACACGCAGTATTTT
cdr3_aa: CASSPGNTQYF

j_call: TRBJ1-5
d_call: -
v_call: TRBV30
clone_size: -
cdr3_nt: TGTGCCTGGAGTTTAGATAGCAATCAGCCCCAGCATTTT
cdr3_aa: CAWSLDSNQPQHF

j_call: TRBJ2-2
d_call: -
v_call: TRBV9
clone_size: -
cdr3_nt: TGTGCCAGCAGCGTAACTCAACCCCAGATCGCCGGGGAGCTGTTTTTT
cdr3_aa: CASSVTQPQIAGELFF

j_call: TRBJ1-1
d_call: -
v_call: TRBV5-1
clone_size: -
cdr3_nt: TGCGCCAGCAGCCGTAATATGGTTCCGAACACTGAAGCTTTCTTT
cdr3_aa: CASSRNMVPNTEAFF

j_call: TRBJ2-7
d_call: TRBD1
v_call: TRBV5-1
clone_size: -
cdr3_nt: TGCGCCAGCAGCTTCCCAGGGGGTAGCGTGTACGAGCAGTACTTC
cdr3_aa: CASSFPGGSVYEQYF

j_call: TRBJ2-1
d_call: -
v_call: TRBV5-6
clone_size: -
cdr3_nt: TGTGCCAGCAGCTGGGCTAAGGGATGGGGAGAGCAGTTCTTC
cdr3_aa: CASSWAKGWGEQFF

j_call: TRBJ1-2
d_call: -
v_call: TRBV14
clone_size: -
cdr3_nt: TGTGCCAGCAGCCAGGGAGCTAACTATGGCTACACCTTC
cdr3_aa: CASSQGANYGYTF

j_call: TRBJ2-7
d_call: -
v_call: TRBV7-2
clone_size: once
cdr3_nt: TGTGCCAGCAGCGTCCGGGACAACTACTACGAGCAGTACTTC
cdr3_aa: CASSVRDNYYEQYF

j_call: TRBJ1-4
d_call: -
v_call: TRBV30
clone_size: -
cdr3_nt: TGTGCCTGGAGTGTACAAAGTCAGATTGCAACTAATGAAAAACTGTTTTTT
cdr3_aa: CAWSVQSQIATNEKLFF

j_call: TRBJ2-1
d_call: -
v_call: TRBV29-1
clone_size: -
cdr3_nt: TGCAGCGTTGATTCCTACAATGAGCAGTTCTTC
cdr3_aa: CSVDSYNEQFF

j_call: TRBJ2-7
d_call: TRBD1
v_call: TRBV5-1
clone_size: -
cdr3_nt: TGCGCCAGCAGCTCACAGGGGGGTCCCTACGAGCAGTACTTC
cdr3_aa: CASSSQGGPYEQYF

j_call: TRBJ2-1
d_call: TRBD2
v_call: TRBV19
clone_size: -
cdr3_nt: TGTGCCAGTACCAGACGTAGCGGGAGTCAACGGGGGGATGAGCAGTTCTTC
cdr3_aa: CASTRRSGSQRGDEQFF

j_call: TRBJ1-1
d_call: -
v_call: TRBV4-3
clone_size: -
cdr3_nt: TGCGCCAGCAGCCCTTATGATAGGGGGATGGACACTGAAGCTTTCTTT
cdr3_aa: CASSPYDRGMDTEAFF

j_call: TRBJ2-3
d_call: -
v_call: TRBV7-3
clone_size: -
cdr3_nt: TGTGCCAGCCTTACAGATACGCAGTATTTT
cdr3_aa: CASLTDTQYF

j_call: TRBJ2-3
d_call: TRBD1
v_call: TRBV5-1
clone_size: -
cdr3_nt: TGCGCCAGCAAGGGGGCGGCCACTATCACAGATACGCAGTATTTT
cdr3_aa: CASKGAATITDTQYF

j_call: TRBJ1-5
d_call: -
v_call: TRBV28
clone_size: -
cdr3_nt: TGTGCCACCCGTGACAATCAGCCCCAGCATTTT
cdr3_aa: CATRDNQPQHF